Detailed here is one T cell receptor (beta chain). Germline V CDR1 and CDR2: SGDLS, YYNGEE. The CDR3 runs to 14 residues. V lost 1 base, J lost 3 bases, and 9 bases lay in between. This record comes from a study of T cells in localized non-small cell lung cancer. Profiling relied on immunoSEQ multiplex PCR, and the TCRdb table lists in-frame clones only, not all of them. The data show over 45,000 clones, approximately 90% seen once. V gene TRBV9 combines with J gene TRBJ2-3; D ambiguous. The input for sequencing was peripheral blood, taken before any cancer treatment. This sequence was found in a man aged 35-69 years with stage I squamous cell lung carcinoma. CDR3 nucleotide sequence: TGTGCCAGCAGCGTACTAGAAACTACAGATACGCAGTATTTT. Translating it yields CASSVLETTDTQYF.